This entry is about one T cell receptor beta chain. Sequencing was performed with immunoSEQ multiplex PCR; in TCRdb, only in-frame clones are kept and a portion is missing. The repertoire holds 330,000 or so clones, 87% seen once, with roughly 9.9% in the top ten. The V gene's germline CDR1 is SQVTM and CDR2 ANQGSEA. This CDR3 contains 14 residues. V lost 6 bases, J lost 5 bases, and 19 bases lay in between. This sample is drawn from a study of blood T cell repertoires in COVID-19. As for the study in general: T cells, B-cell-depleted T cells, or PBMCs provided the cDNA or gDNA that served as material.

The specimen was peripheral blood. The rearrangement joins TRBV29-1 to TRBJ1-1; D possibly corresponds to TRBD1 (5 bases). The TCR sequence derives from a man aged 25 to 45 with COVID-19, enrolled during active disease. The CDR3 sequence is CSVPRQSSWTEAFF. In nucleotides, the CDR3 is TGCAGCGTGCCCCGACAGAGTAGTTGGACTGAAGCTTTCTTT.